A selection of T cell receptor beta chains follows, all from one sample in a study of cytomegalovirus exposure and HLA in healthy donors. Measured with immunoSEQ multiplex PCR; TCRdb has only the in-frame clones, and not every one. The sample shows under 250,000 clones, under 85% of them seen only once. The source material was PBMCs. The receptors come from a woman between 50 and 59 years old in good health and CMV-seropositive. The CDR3 runs from the conserved cysteine through the conserved F or W. Each record gives: J gene, V gene, clone size, D gene, CDR3 protein, CDR3 DNA. D genes are given only for firm matches. Not every row has a clone size; where given, it reads once, few, many or a size class.

TRBJ2-5 | TRBV9 | once | TRBD2 | CASSVARVAGGRETQYF | TGTGCCAGCAGCGTAGCTAGGGTAGCGGGTGGCCGGGAGACCCAGTACTTC
TRBJ1-1 | TRBV7-9 | few | TRBD1 | CASSTGVGGLNTEAFF | TGTGCCAGCAGCACGGGGGTAGGGGGCTTGAACACTGAAGCTTTCTTT
TRBJ2-7 | TRBV4-3 | few | - | CASSQALSESGVTYEQYF | TGCGCCAGCAGCCAAGCTTTAAGTGAGTCGGGGGTGACCTACGAGCAGTACTTC
TRBJ2-3 | TRBV19 | few | - | CASSTGLRTQYF | TGTGCCAGTAGTACGGGACTCCGCACGCAGTATTTT
TRBJ1-6 | TRBV6-5 | once | - | CASSYGGTSYNSPLHF | TGTGCCAGCAGTTACGGCGGGACCTCCTATAATTCACCCCTCCACTTT
TRBJ2-1 | TRBV10-2 | - | TRBD2 | CASSGLAGNEQFF | TGCGCCAGCAGTGGGCTAGCGGGCAATGAGCAGTTCTTC
TRBJ1-4 | TRBV30 | few | - | CAWRRSRGNNEKLFF | TGTGCCTGGAGGAGGTCAAGGGGAAATAATGAAAAACTGTTTTTT
TRBJ2-7 | TRBV11-2 | once | - | CASSLGQGSSYEQYF | TGTGCCAGCAGCTTAGGCCAGGGGAGCTCCTACGAGCAGTACTTC
TRBJ1-1 | TRBV7-9 | - | - | CASRRREASSTEAFF | TGTGCCAGCAGACGCCGTGAGGCGTCGAGCACTGAAGCTTTCTTT
TRBJ1-4 | TRBV7-9 | - | TRBD1 | CASSPGQVNEKLFF | TGTGCCAGCAGCCCGGGACAGGTTAATGAAAAACTGTTTTTT
TRBJ1-6 | TRBV30 | - | - | CACTRADYNSPLHF | TGTGCCTGCACGAGGGCCGACTATAATTCACCCCTCCACTTT
TRBJ2-7 | TRBV18 | once | - | CASSPDRSYYEQYF | TGTGCCAGCTCACCCGACAGGAGCTATTACGAGCAGTACTTC
TRBJ1-2 | TRBV7-3 | - | TRBD1 | CASSLQGEYGYTF | TGTGCCAGCAGCTTACAGGGGGAGTATGGCTACACCTTC
TRBJ2-3 | TRBV7-9 | - | - | CASSLPGTDTQYF | TGTGCCAGCAGCTTACCTGGCACAGATACGCAGTATTTT
TRBJ2-5 | TRBV7-2 | - | TRBD2 | CASSSTSGDQETQYF | TGTGCCAGCAGCTCGACTAGCGGGGACCAAGAGACCCAGTACTTC
TRBJ2-1 | TRBV2 | - | - | CASSARRVSYNEQFF | TGTGCCAGCAGTGCCCGGAGAGTCTCCTACAATGAGCAGTTCTTC
TRBJ2-5 | TRBV5-4 | - | TRBD2 | CASSGWTSGGTETQYF | TGTGCCAGCAGCGGGTGGACTAGCGGGGGGACCGAGACCCAGTACTTC
TRBJ2-7 | TRBV29-1 | once | TRBD2 | CSVGASGAYEQYF | TGCAGCGTTGGGGCTAGCGGGGCATACGAGCAGTACTTC
TRBJ1-3 | TRBV10-2 | - | - | CASRFSGNTIYF | TGCGCCAGCCGGTTCTCTGGAAACACCATATATTTT
TRBJ2-4 | TRBV18 | - | - | CASSPPGAKNIQYF | TGTGCCAGCTCACCCCCCGGGGCCAAAAACATTCAGTACTTC
TRBJ2-1 | TRBV6-1 | - | TRBD2 | CASSESGGAYNEQFF | TGTGCCAGCAGTGAAAGCGGGGGGGCCTACAATGAGCAGTTCTTC
TRBJ2-2 | TRBV5-1 | - | - | CASSLAQYTGELFF | TGCGCCAGCAGCTTGGCCCAGTACACCGGGGAGCTGTTTTTT
TRBJ2-7 | TRBV15 | few | TRBD1 | CATSPERGQTYEQYF | TGTGCCACCAGTCCAGAGAGGGGGCAGACCTACGAGCAGTACTTC
TRBJ1-1 | TRBV28 | once | - | CASSLMRGGRINAEAFF | TGTGCCAGCAGTTTGATGCGGGGGGGGCGCATCAACGCTGAAGCTTTCTTT
TRBJ1-2 | TRBV18 | - | - | CASSPDSGAKGYTF | TGTGCCAGCTCACCAGACAGTGGGGCCAAAGGCTACACCTTC
TRBJ1-6 | TRBV6-1 | - | TRBD1 | CATKITGQVNSPLHF | TGTGCCACCAAGATCACGGGACAGGTCAATTCACCCCTCCACTTT
TRBJ2-2 | TRBV18 | once | - | CASSPPPGANTGELFF | TGTGCCAGCTCACCACCTCCGGGTGCGAACACCGGGGAGCTGTTTTTT
TRBJ2-7 | TRBV7-9 | - | TRBD2 | CASSPRLAGFRSYEQYF | TGTGCCAGCAGCCCCCGTCTAGCGGGGTTCCGGTCCTACGAGCAGTACTTC
TRBJ2-1 | TRBV10-3 | once | TRBD2 | CATGGVSYNEQFF | TGTGCCACCGGGGGGGTCTCCTACAATGAGCAGTTCTTC
TRBJ1-1 | TRBV18 | - | TRBD1 | CASSRRTGGGGTEAFF | TGTGCCAGCTCAAGACGGACAGGGGGCGGAGGCACTGAAGCTTTCTTT
TRBJ1-1 | TRBV7-9 | - | - | CASTSRLGGTEAFF | TGTGCCAGCACTTCGAGGTTGGGAGGCACTGAAGCTTTCTTT
TRBJ2-5 | TRBV5-1 | - | - | CASSLVGGGARETQYF | TGCGCCAGCAGCTTGGTGGGTGGGGGGGCACGAGAGACCCAGTACTTC
TRBJ1-1 | TRBV30 | - | - | CAWRLRGEGNTEAFF | TGTGCCTGGAGGCTCCGTGGGGAGGGGAACACTGAAGCTTTCTTT
TRBJ2-3 | TRBV30 | - | - | CAWSRSGFGTDTQYF | TGTGCCTGGAGCCGGAGCGGGTTTGGCACAGATACGCAGTATTTT
TRBJ1-3 | TRBV5-1 | - | TRBD1 | CASSIQGATGNTIYF | TGCGCCAGCAGCATACAGGGGGCGACTGGAAACACCATATATTTT
TRBJ2-7 | TRBV28 | - | - | CASSLASRVYEQYF | TGCGCCAGCAGTTTAGCGAGCCGAGTCTACGAGCAGTACTTC
TRBJ1-5 | TRBV7-2 | - | - | CASQLGDQPQHF | TGTGCCAGTCAGCTAGGGGATCAGCCCCAGCATTTT
TRBJ2-2 | TRBV29-1 | - | TRBD1 | CSVVQGAGELFF | TGCAGCGTTGTACAGGGGGCCGGGGAGCTGTTTTTT
TRBJ1-6 | TRBV11-2 | - | - | CASSPRGSSYNSPLHF | TGTGCCAGCAGCCCACGGGGAAGCTCCTATAATTCACCCCTCCACTTT
TRBJ1-1 | TRBV2 | - | - | CASNKGVMATEAFF | TGTGCCAGCAACAAGGGGGTGATGGCCACTGAAGCTTTCTTT